What follows are 21 T cell receptor beta chains derived from one specimen sequenced in a study of T cells in Graves' hyperthyroidism and ophthalmopathy. TCR beta CDR3 region amplification was performed from RNA transcripts. Researchers ran a first-round RT-PCR on the TCR CDR3 using the HTBI primer set. MiXCR, run by TCRdb on the multiplex PCR reads, gives a single entry per CDR3 protein. The sample shows 530,000 or so distinct CDR3 sequences, approximately 44% of them seen only once. Sequencing was done on a sample of peripheral blood or thyroid tissue (not recorded which). The receptors come from a woman younger than 30 with Graves' hyperthyroidism.

The rearrangement uses TRBV2 and TRBJ2-7; D perhaps matches TRBD1 (8 bases). The CDR3 runs to 15 residues. Per germline, CDR1 SNHLY and CDR2 FYNNEI. V was shortened by 9 bases and J by 1 base, with 19 bases between the two germline ends. The CDR3 is CASSQAGQESYEQYF. DNA of the CDR3: TGTGCCAGTTCACAAGCGGGACAGGAGTCCTACGAGCAGTACTTC.

Points on this clonotype: Because the CDR3 is missing its conserved closing phenylalanine or tryptophan, this is likely a read error. This chain links TRBV29-1 with TRBJ1-1, with 12 bases that match TRBD1. This CDR3 spans 14 amino acids. Germline V CDR1 and CDR2: SQVTM, ANQGSEA. V trimming: 6 bases; J trimming: 4 bases; junction bases outside the gene matches: 6. The CDR3 here is CSVRGTGGITEAFL. The DNA for the CDR3 is TGCAGCGTGCGTGGGACAGGGGGCATCACTGAAGCTTTCCTT.

The rearrangement joins TRBV29-1 to TRBJ2-7; 10 bases fit TRBD1. J was trimmed by 5 bases and V by 8 bases; bases with no gene match: 6. The germline CDR1 and CDR2 sequences are SQVTM and ANQGSEA. CDR3 size: 12 residues. The CDR3 here is CSLDRGFNEQYF. CDR3 DNA: TGCAGCTTGGACAGGGGGTTTAACGAGCAGTACTTC.

This chain joins TRBV20-1 and TRBJ1-3; D is uncertain. CDR1 and CDR2 (germline): DFQATT, SNEGSKA (reference sequence). V was cut by 2 bases and J by 8 bases, with 10 bases left in between. CDR3 size: 12 residues. CDR3 nucleotide sequence: TGCAGTGCTAGACTAGCGGGAGACACCATATATTTT. Protein sequence: CSARLAGDTIYF.

This rearrangement joins TRBV7-2 to TRBJ1-5; tentative D call: TRBD1 (5 bases). V was trimmed by 6 bases and J by 5 bases, leaving 8 bases between them. The CDR3 spans 12 residues. Per germline, CDR1 SGHTA and CDR2 FQGNSA. CDR3 in amino acids: CASRGEDQPQHF. DNA for the CDR3: TGTGCCAGCAGGGGGGAAGATCAGCCCCAGCATTTT.

The chain employs TRBV29-1 and TRBJ2-4; D call uncertain. V lost 2 bases, J lost 5 bases, and 13 bases lay in between. Germline assignment: CDR1 SQVTM and CDR2 ANQGSEA. The CDR3 is 14 amino acids. This CDR3 reads CSVELNVPENIQYF. The CDR3 nucleotides are TGCAGCGTTGAACTTAATGTCCCTGAAAACATTCAGTACTTC.

The chain carries TRBV7-2 and TRBJ1-1; 7 bases map to TRBD1. From germline, CDR1 is SGHTA and CDR2 FQGNSA. Unmatched junction bases numbered 5, after V lost 3 bases and J lost 4 bases. The CDR3 is 14 amino acids. CDR3 DNA: TGTGCCAGCAGCTTTACAGGGGTGGGCACTGAAGCTTTCTTT. It codes for CASSFTGVGTEAFF.

This clonotype was seen at least ten times. The CDR3: CASSFDRVAEAFF. In DNA form, the CDR3 reads TGTGCCAGCAGCTTCGACAGGGTCGCTGAAGCTTTCTTT. The chain uses TRBV5-8 and TRBJ1-1, with 7 bases lining up with TRBD1. V lost 2 bases to trimming and J lost 6 bases; unmatched junction nucleotides: 4. Germline CDR1 and CDR2: SGHTS and YDEGEE. The CDR3 has 13 amino acids.

About this clonotype: Its ends do not fully match the called genes, so a read error is possible. V gene TRBV20-1 combines with J gene TRBJ1-2, with 7 bases lining up with TRBD1. The CDR3 consists of 13 residues. From germline, CDR1 is DFQATT and CDR2 SNEGSKA (reference sequence). CDR3 region: CGAWGGQHYGYTF. The DNA of the CDR3 is TGCGGTGCTTGGGGGGGACAGCACTATGGCTACACCTTC.

The genes are TRBV12-3 or TRBV12-4 and TRBJ1-5, with D maybe TRBD1 (6 bases). V lost 7 bases and J lost 11, with 18 bases in between. The CDR3 totals 13 residues. CDR3 sequence reads: CASTPRGSWSQHF. In nucleotides, the CDR3 is TGTGCCAGCACCCCAAGGGGGTCTTGGTCCCAGCATTTT.

This clonotype came up many times. This chain connects TRBV20-1 to TRBJ1-1; 7 bases fit TRBD1. The CDR3 sequence is 16 residues long. The ends lost 1 base at V and 5 bases at J; junction bases unmatched: 13. Germline V lookup: CDR1 DFQATT, CDR2 SNEGSKA (reference sequence). CDR3 protein: CSARVPEKGARTEAFF. The CDR3 DNA follows: TGCAGTGCTAGAGTCCCGGAAAAGGGGGCGAGGACTGAAGCTTTCTTT.

The genes are TRBV7-3 and TRBJ2-1; possible D gene TRBD1, 5 bases. CDR3 length equals 13 residues. V lost 6 bases to trimming and J lost 6 bases, with 12 bases between them. Germline loops: CDR1 SGHTA, CDR2 FQGTGA. CDR3 in amino acids: CASRPDSSNEQFF. The DNA for the CDR3 is TGTGCCAGCAGGCCTGACAGTAGCAATGAGCAGTTCTTC.

The DNA of the CDR3 is TGCAGCTTAGGCGACAGGGTCGACAATCAGCCCCAGCATTTT. Translating it yields CSLGDRVDNQPQHF. The chain recombines TRBV29-1 with TRBJ1-5; TRBD1 aligns across 7 bases. With V trimmed by 8 bases and J by 3 bases, 10 bases remained unmatched. The germline V gene has CDR1 SQVTM and CDR2 ANQGSEA. This CDR3 has 14 amino acids.

This clonotype was picked up many times. J is TRBJ2-5 and V is TRBV4-2, with a possible D match to TRBD1 (5 bases). CDR3 length: 16 residues. Per the germline V gene, CDR1 is LGHNA and CDR2 is YNFKEQ. V gave up 0 bases and J gave up 0 bases, with 11 bases separating them. CDR3 in amino acids: CASSQDIGHNQETQYF. The CDR3 bases are TGTGCCAGCAGCCAAGATATCGGACACAACCAAGAGACCCAGTACTTC.

This chain links TRBV15 with TRBJ2-7; TRBD2 matches at 10 bases. CDR3 length: 14 residues. V shed 5 bases and J 5 bases; nucleotides not matched to a gene: 6. From germline, CDR1 is LNHNV and CDR2 YYDKDF (reference sequence). The CDR3 sequence is CATSHPSGSNEQYF. The DNA for the CDR3 is TGTGCCACCAGCCACCCTAGCGGGAGCAACGAGCAGTACTTC.

This clonotype appeared many times. The chain employs TRBV24-1 and TRBJ2-2; D may be TRBD2 (5 bases). The CDR3 has 16 residues. V was cut by 2 bases and J by 4 bases, with 13 bases left in between. Germline CDR1 reads KGHDR; CDR2 reads SFDVKD. CDR3 bases: TGTGCCACCAGTGATTCTCGGGGTAGGACCACCGGGGAGCTGTTTTTT. It translates to CATSDSRGRTTGELFF.

There are many counts of this clonotype. This sequence joins TRBV29-1 and TRBJ1-2; D possibly corresponds to TRBD1 (5 bases). Germline V gives CDR1 SQVTM, CDR2 ANQGSEA. Deletions cut 1 base from V and 1 base from J, with 7 bases between. The length of the CDR3 is 13 residues. CDR3 in DNA: TGCAGCGTTGAAGCAGGGAATAACTATGGCTACACCTTC. It encodes CSVEAGNNYGYTF.

This chain connects TRBV7-9 to TRBJ1-2; TRBD1 matches at 7 bases. CDR1 is SEHNR and CDR2 is FQNEAQ in the germline V gene (reference sequence). V shed 9 bases and J 6 bases; nucleotides not matched to a gene: 10. The CDR3 totals 13 residues. CDR3 residues: CASNLSGGDGYTF. In nucleotides, the CDR3 is TGTGCCAGTAACCTTTCAGGGGGTGATGGCTACACCTTC.

This clonotype was counted many times. The chain links TRBV29-1 to TRBJ2-3; unclear D gene. Germline V CDR1 and CDR2: SQVTM, ANQGSEA. CDR3 length: 12 residues. V shed 2 bases and J shed 2 bases, with 5 bases lying between them. The CDR3 reads CSVEPYTDTQYF. As DNA, the CDR3 is TGCAGCGTTGAACCCTACACAGATACGCAGTATTTT.

The CDR3 here is CASSLGKDRNEKLFF. The CDR3 nucleotides read TGTGCCAGCAGTCTGGGGAAGGACAGGAATGAAAAACTGTTTTTT. J is TRBJ1-4 and V is TRBV27; TRBD1 matches at 7 bases. In germline, CDR1 is MNHEY, CDR2 SMNVEV (reference sequence). After removal of 5 bases from V and 5 bases from J, the junction contained 8 bases not matched to a gene. This CDR3 region has 15 residues.

The rearrangement uses TRBV5-3 and TRBJ1-6; 9 bases match TRBD1. TRBV5-3 qualifies as an ORF whose function is uncertain. The CDR3 is 18 residues long. V lost 8 bases and J lost 7; bases outside the gene matches: 19. CDR3 DNA: TGTGCCAGCAGCCTTAGGCCGGGACAGGGAGGTCCAAATTCACCCCTCCACTTT. Protein product: CASSLRPGQGGPNSPLHF.